The next 12 T cell receptor beta chains were all read from a single sample in a study of shared clonotypes between healthy human individuals (dated by TCRdb to the early 2020s). The protocol used for the library was the immunoSEQ multiplex PCR assay. This immuneACCESS table, as held by TCRdb, lists in-frame sequences with V and J called but not all clones. Of the missing ones, under half trace to an unresolved V gene in checked studies; the others have no known cause. This sample comprises 1,500,000 or so clones, approximately 97% of them detected only once. Of the sample, 1% to 1.5% is held by the ten largest clones. The sequencing input was naive CD4+ T cells sorted from blood. The sample's cell subset or site, from its label and the paper: CD45RA+ positively selected. These receptors all stem from a man aged 25-45 years in good health.

V usage is TRBV6-5 and J usage is TRBJ2-5; no definite D call. TRBJ2-7 matches the DNA end more closely, so the J call is doubtful. This CDR3 region has 12 residues. Per germline, CDR1 MNHEY and CDR2 SVGAGI. The CDR3 nucleotides are TGTGCCACCATCGGTAGTTCCTACGAGCAGTACTTC. Translating gives CATIGSSYEQYF.

The rearrangement joins TRBV5-8 to TRBJ2-5, with D perhaps matching TRBD1 or TRBD2 (5 bases each). Germline lookup yields CDR1 SGHTS and CDR2 YDEGEE. Trimming stripped 0 bases from V and 4 bases from J, with 16 bases between. This CDR3 has 16 amino acids. CDR3 region: CASSLGDGTFLETQYF. CDR3 coding DNA: TGTGCCAGCAGCTTGGGGGATGGGACGTTCCTAGAGACCCAGTACTTC.

The chain links TRBV5-5 to TRBJ2-7, with D possibly being TRBD1 or TRBD2 (6 bases each). Trimming stripped 0 bases from V and 6 bases from J, with 10 bases between. Germline CDR1 reads SGHKS; CDR2 reads YYEKEE (reference sequence). CDR3 length: 13 residues. CDR3 sequence reads: CASSLARGGEQYF. The CDR3 DNA sequence: TGTGCCAGCAGCTTGGCCAGGGGAGGCGAGCAGTACTTC.

This chain uses TRBV5-6 with TRBJ2-3; 9 bases agree with TRBD2. Germline V lookup: CDR1 SGHDT, CDR2 YYEEEE. This CDR3 has 18 residues. J was trimmed by 0 bases and V by 4 bases; bases with no gene match: 12. Here the CDR3 reads CASSPRTSARLSTDTQYF. The CDR3 nucleotides are TGTGCCAGCAGCCCCCGGACTAGCGCCAGACTTAGCACAGATACGCAGTATTTT.

The J gene is TRBJ2-7, the V gene TRBV18, with D possibly TRBD2 on 5 matching bases. V was cut by 6 bases and J by 7 bases, with 19 bases left in between. This CDR3 has 14 residues. The germline gives CDR1 KGHSH, CDR2 LQKENI. The CDR3 sequence is CASSTLGPTGEQYF. CDR3 DNA: TGTGCCAGCTCGACACTAGGGCCGACGGGTGAGCAGTACTTC.

The chain recombines TRBV5-4 with TRBJ2-5; D is unresolved. With 4 bases removed from V and 8 bases from J, the gap between germline ends came to 9 bases. The germline V gene encodes CDR1 SGHNT and CDR2 YYREEE (reference sequence). The CDR3 is 11 amino acids. CDR3 coding DNA: TGTGCCAGCAGCCTCGAGTTCACCCAGTACTTC. Amino acid sequence: CASSLEFTQYF.

This clone was seen a single time. This rearrangement joins TRBV5-4 to TRBJ1-2; maybe TRBD1 (6 bases). The CDR3 contains 17 residues. Trimming left V 1 base short and J 3 bases short, with 19 bases between. From germline, CDR1 is SGHNT and CDR2 YYREEE (reference sequence). CDR3 bases: TGTGCCAGCAGCTTGCCGAAGCAATACCGACAGGACTATGGCTACACCTTC. It is translated as CASSLPKQYRQDYGYTF. Variable domain in full (rest from reference TRBV5-4 and TRBJ1-2): ETGVTQSPTHLIKTRGQQVTLRCSSQSGHNTVSWYQQALGQGPQFIFQYYREEENGRGNFPPRFSGLQFPNYSSELNVNALELDDSALYLCASSLPKQYRQDYGYTFGSGTRLTVV.

This clone was observed a single time. V gene TRBV18 combines with J gene TRBJ1-3; tentative D call: TRBD1 (5 bases). V dropped 0 bases and J dropped 2 bases, with 14 bases sitting between them. The germline V gene encodes CDR1 KGHSH and CDR2 LQKENI. This CDR3 contains 17 residues. The chain's CDR3 is CASSPPGQAIAGNTIYF. Written as DNA, the CDR3 is TGTGCCAGCTCACCACCGGGGCAGGCAATAGCTGGAAACACCATATATTTT. Supplemented by reference TRBV18 and TRBJ1-3, the full variable domain reads NAGVMQNPRHLVRRRGQEARLRCSPMKGHSHVYWYRQLPEEGLKFMVYLQKENIIDESGMPKERFSAEFPKEGPSILRIQQVVRGDSAAYFCASSPPGQAIAGNTIYFGEGSWLTVV.

This clone is a singleton in its sample. The V and J genes are TRBV7-6 and TRBJ1-2, with TRBD1 matching over 7 bases. After removal of 5 bases from V and 8 bases from J, the junction contained 11 bases not matched to a gene. CDR1 SGHVS and CDR2 FNYEAQ come from the germline V gene. The CDR3 sequence is 14 residues long. The CDR3 DNA follows: TGTGCCAGCAGCCGTCACAGGGGAGTGGGGGGCTACACCTTC. It encodes CASSRHRGVGGYTF.

V and J are TRBV10-2 and TRBJ1-4; D might be TRBD1 (5 bases). The CDR3 consists of 14 residues. Trimming left V 4 bases short and J 10 bases short, with 16 bases between. Germline CDR1 is WSHSY and CDR2 is SAAADI. The CDR3 bases are TGCGCCAGCAGTGGGTTCAGGGATTCCGCAAAACTGTTTTTT. Translation gives CASSGFRDSAKLFF.

The genes are TRBV5-1 and TRBJ2-7; TRBD2 aligns across 10 bases. V was pared by 4 bases and J by 3 bases, with 7 bases of the junction left unmatched. CDR3 length equals 15 residues. The germline V gene has CDR1 SGHRS and CDR2 YFSETQ. The chain's CDR3 is CASSPGTSAFYEQYF. CDR3 DNA: TGCGCCAGCAGCCCCGGGACTAGCGCATTCTACGAGCAGTACTTC.

This chain joins TRBV5-1 and TRBJ1-2; 9 bases are a match to TRBD1. The CDR3 has 13 amino acids. The ends lost 2 bases at V and 8 bases at J; junction bases unmatched: 4. In germline, CDR1 is SGHRS, CDR2 YFSETQ. CDR3 sequence (DNA): TGCGCCAGCAGCTTACAGGGGGCACGCGGCTACACCTTC. Its protein product is CASSLQGARGYTF.